This T cell receptor (beta chain) was observed in a study of blood T cell repertoires in COVID-19. In the study overall: Specimens from acute and convalescent COVID-19 originated in the United States, Italy and Spain.

Some clones are missing from TCRdb's copy, which holds only in-frame ones; the method was immunoSEQ multiplex PCR. Of approximately 57,000 clones in the sample, around 82% were seen once. Sequenced input: peripheral blood. The TCR was taken from a woman of 80 years or more with acute or convalescent COVID-19.

CDR3: CASALAGDTGELFF. The CDR3 bases are TGTGCCAGCGCGCTAGCGGGAGACACCGGGGAGCTGTTTTTT. The chain links TRBV7-9 to TRBJ2-2; 10 positions match TRBD2. V lost 8 bases, J lost 3 bases, and 3 bases stayed unmatched. Germline CDR1 reads SEHNR; CDR2 reads FQNEAQ (reference sequence). The CDR3 spans 14 residues.